The 16 T cell receptor beta chains below come from one sample, sequenced in a study of cytomegalovirus exposure and HLA in healthy donors. In the PCR, 60 Vbeta and 13 Jbeta primers were used. Generated by immunoSEQ multiplex PCR, the TCRdb table keeps only in-frame clones and is missing some. The sample spans approximately 40,000 clones; the ten largest clones claim under 2%. Sequenced: PBMCs. The source of these receptors is a woman aged 25 to 39 in good health and CMV-seronegative.

This chain connects TRBV4-1 to TRBJ2-1; 7 bases match TRBD2. Per germline, CDR1 MGHRA and CDR2 YSYEKL. With V trimmed by 0 bases and J by 3 bases, 5 bases remained unmatched. The CDR3 loop spans 16 amino acids. CDR3 DNA sequence: TGCGCCAGCAGCCAAGATATGGCTAGCGGCTACAATGAGCAGTTCTTC. It is translated as CASSQDMASGYNEQFF.

The gene calls are TRBV5-1 and TRBJ2-1; TRBD2 aligns across 7 bases. J was trimmed by 7 bases and V by 4 bases; bases with no gene match: 14. This CDR3 is built from 16 residues. CDR1 SGHRS and CDR2 YFSETQ come from the germline V gene. CDR3 residues: CASSPPAGVLWNEQFF. The DNA of the CDR3 is TGCGCCAGCAGCCCCCCCGCGGGAGTCCTCTGGAATGAGCAGTTCTTC.

This chain uses TRBV5-1 with TRBJ2-7; 9 bases match TRBD2. The germline gives CDR1 SGHRS, CDR2 YFSETQ. Unmatched junction bases numbered 5, after V lost 4 bases and J lost 3 bases. The length of the CDR3 is 14 residues. As DNA, the CDR3 is TGCGCCAGCAGCCCTAGCGGGACACACTACGAGCAGTACTTC. Encoded protein: CASSPSGTHYEQYF. Variable domain in full (rest from reference TRBV5-1 and TRBJ2-7): KAGVTQTPRYLIKTRGQQVTLSCSPISGHRSVSWYQQTPGQGLQFLFEYFSETQRNKGNFPGRFSGRQFSNSRSEMNVSTLELGDSALYLCASSPSGTHYEQYFGPGTRLTVT.

J is TRBJ2-7 and V is TRBV7-9, with TRBD2 identical over 9 bases. Germline lookup yields CDR1 SEHNR and CDR2 FQNEAQ (reference sequence). The CDR3 is made up of 14 amino acids. Trimming took 2 bases from V and 6 from J; bases not matched to a gene: 5. The CDR3 reads CASSLSGRRGEQYF. CDR3 nucleotide sequence: TGTGCCAGCAGCTTAAGCGGGAGGAGGGGCGAGCAGTACTTC.

Turning to this clone: One end of the junction does not line up with germline, which may come from a read error. V and J are TRBV19 and TRBJ1-1, with 12 bases aligning to TRBD1. Germline V gives CDR1 LNHDA, CDR2 SQIVND (reference sequence). The CDR3 consists of 20 residues. CDR3 sequence (DNA): TGTGCCAGTAGTATAACTCCGGGACAGGGGGCTTACGCCCCTAACACTGAAGATTTCTTT. This codes for CASSITPGQGAYAPNTEDFF.

The chain combines TRBV30 with TRBJ1-2, with D tentatively TRBD1 (5 bases). The CDR3 loop spans 12 amino acids. CDR1 is GTSNPN and CDR2 is SVGIG in the germline V gene (reference sequence). V shed 0 bases and J shed 8 bases, with 10 bases lying between them. The CDR3 bases are TGTGCCTGGAGTGTTAGGGCAGGGGGCTACACCTTC. Its translation is CAWSVRAGGYTF.

The J gene is TRBJ2-1, the V gene TRBV29-1; 12 bases fit TRBD2. This CDR3 is 13 amino acids long. The V segment lost 5 bases and the J segment 5 bases; nucleotides outside the gene matches: 1. CDR1 SQVTM and CDR2 ANQGSEA come from the germline V gene. The CDR3 reads CSVRLAGDNEQFF. The CDR3 DNA is TGCAGCGTTAGACTAGCGGGAGACAATGAGCAGTTCTTC.

Worth noting for this clone: In the same sample, other DNA sequences code for this CDR3. The rearrangement joins TRBV7-9 to TRBJ1-5, with TRBD1 as a possible D gene (5 bases). V lost 3 bases and J 4 bases, leaving 7 bases between the germline ends. CDR3 length: 13 residues. Germline V gene sequence: CDR1 SEHNR, CDR2 FQNEAQ (reference sequence). CDR3 in DNA: TGTGCCAGCAGCTTGCAGGGAAATCAGCCCCAGCATTTT. Its translation is CASSLQGNQPQHF.

The rearrangement uses TRBV10-3 and TRBJ2-7, with 9 bases matching TRBD1. V lost 6 bases, J lost 3 bases, and 9 bases stayed unmatched. Germline V lookup: CDR1 ENHRY, CDR2 SYGVKD. This CDR3 comprises 15 residues. The CDR3 DNA is TGTGCCATCAGCTCAGGGGGGACAGGGAGCTACGAGCAGTACTTC. Translating it yields CAISSGGTGSYEQYF.

The CDR3, as DNA: TGCAGCGTTACCCTAGCCGGGGTTGGAAATCAGCCCCAGCATTTT. Translation: CSVTLAGVGNQPQHF. The rearrangement joins TRBV29-1 to TRBJ1-5; unclear D gene. Germline loops: CDR1 SQVTM, CDR2 ANQGSEA. The CDR3 loop spans 15 amino acids. Trimming removed 5 bases at V and 4 bases at J, with 18 bases between. Complete variable domain (other parts from reference TRBV29-1 and TRBJ1-5): SAVISQKPSRDICQRGTSLTIQCQVDSQVTMMFWYRQQPGQSLTLIATANQGSEATYESGFVIDKFPISRPNLTFSTLTVSNMSPEDSSIYLCSVTLAGVGNQPQHFGDGTRLSIL.

In DNA form, the CDR3 reads TGTGCCAGCAGTTACGCTAGCGACTCCTACAATGAGCAGTTCTTC. This codes for CASSYASDSYNEQFF. The gene calls are TRBV6-5 and TRBJ2-1; the D gene is possibly TRBD2 (6 bases). The CDR3 has 15 amino acids. Germline CDR1 and CDR2: MNHEY and SVGAGI. The germline V and J ends were trimmed by 2 bases and 0 bases, with 8 bases remaining between them.

The chain joins TRBV14 to TRBJ2-4; D is perhaps TRBD2 (6 bases). Germline V gives CDR1 SGHDN, CDR2 FVKESK. Trimming stripped 0 bases from V and 0 bases from J, with 9 bases between. The CDR3 loop spans 16 amino acids. CDR3 nucleotide sequence: TGTGCCAGCAGCCAAGAAGTGGGAGGAGCCAAAAACATTCAGTACTTC. This codes for CASSQEVGGAKNIQYF.

The chain carries TRBV4-1 and TRBJ1-3; TRBD1 matches at 8 bases. CDR3 length: 17 residues. Germline loops: CDR1 MGHRA, CDR2 YSYEKL. V was clipped by 4 bases and J by 3 bases; unmatched bases: 11. CDR3 sequence: CASSPKQGGDFGNTIYF. In DNA form, the CDR3 reads TGCGCCAGCAGCCCGAAACAGGGGGGGGATTTTGGAAACACCATATATTTT.

The gene calls are TRBV11-3 and TRBJ2-7, with TRBD2 identical over 7 bases. CDR1 is SGHNT, CDR2 YENEEA, per germline. V lost 1 base, J lost 2 bases, and 5 bases stayed unmatched. The CDR3 runs to 15 residues. CDR3 residues: CASSLVPGGTYEQYF. The DNA for the CDR3 is TGTGCCAGCAGCTTAGTTCCGGGAGGAACCTACGAGCAGTACTTC.

The chain recombines TRBV30 with TRBJ1-5; D remains unclear. The CDR3 extends over 16 amino acids. CDR1 is GTSNPN and CDR2 is SVGIG in the germline V gene (reference sequence). Trimming stripped 3 bases from V and 2 bases from J, with 17 bases between. This CDR3 reads CAWSPLSLIRNQPQHF. CDR3 DNA: TGTGCCTGGAGCCCCCTATCCCTCATTCGCAATCAGCCCCAGCATTTT.

This chain joins TRBV6-5 and TRBJ2-7; 7 bases agree with TRBD1. V lost 4 bases, J lost 5 bases, and 5 bases stayed unmatched. This CDR3 has 13 amino acids. Germline V gives CDR1 MNHEY, CDR2 SVGAGI. In DNA form, the CDR3 reads TGTGCCAGCAGTTTGACAGGGATCCACGAGCAGTACTTC. This codes for CASSLTGIHEQYF.